This TCR beta chain was found in a study of graft-versus-host responses after intestinal transplantation. The overall study: Recipients underwent multivisceral, liver-intestinal, or isolated intestinal transplants.

The CDR3 has 15 amino acids. Germline V lookup: CDR1 KGHSH, CDR2 LQKENI. Trimming left V 6 bases short and J 4 bases short, with 18 bases between. Libraries were prepared by immunoSEQ multiplex PCR; TCRdb keeps only in-frame clonotypes and omits some of them. The sample has 98,000 or so clones; roughly nine tenths are singletons. Study-level points and caveats: Declining HvG levels early post-transplant were linked to peak circulating GvH clone levels.

Only a few counts were recorded for this clone. Its cognate antigen is unknown. The chain is built from TRBV18 and TRBJ1-2; D gene unclear. The origin of this receptor is a human donor who received an intestinal transplant. Source: unstimulated CD4+ T cells sorted from spleen or lymph node cells, taken before intestinal transplant. CDR3: CASSSFERDGYGYTF. The CDR3 bases are TGTGCCAGCTCCTCCTTTGAACGGGATGGCTATGGCTACACCTTC. The complete variable domain, with remaining parts taken from reference TRBV18 and TRBJ1-2, reads NAGVMQNPRHLVRRRGQEARLRCSPMKGHSHVYWYRQLPEEGLKFMVYLQKENIIDESGMPKERFSAEFPKEGPSILRIQQVVRGDSAAYFCASSSFERDGYGYTFGSGTRLTVV.